These 25 T cell receptor beta chains originate from one sample sequenced in a study of tumor-infiltrating lymphocytes in primary liver carcinoma (dated by TCRdb to the late 2010s). Without any cell sorting, total RNA and DNA were extracted together from around 18-30 mg of bulk tissue using the AllPrep DNA/RNA mini kit. Data came from an Illumina HiSeq 2500. Starting from approximately 500 ng total RNA, TCRbeta-specific cDNA was produced by reverse transcription with a constant-region primer and ProtoScript II reverse transcriptase. Construction of the TCRbeta libraries relied on three nested rounds of multiplex PCR, following a slightly modified ARM-PCR procedure. Each of the first two PCR rounds ran for around 9 cycles and used multiplex TRBV1-TRBV30 forward primers together with a Cbeta reverse primer. TCRdb reprocessing: public reads trimmed at Q25 with fastp, clones called with MiXCR, in-frame beta chains kept. Each CDR3 protein appears once, grouped with its most common genes and DNA. Across this sample there are about 37,000 distinct CDR3 sequences, with 75% seen only once. The top ten clonotypes cover 37% of the sample.

The sequencing sample was made of tumor-adjacent normal liver tissue. The receptor set was obtained from a man between 35 and 55 years old with primary liver carcinoma and hepatitis B virus infection.

The J gene is TRBJ2-7, the V gene TRBV12-3 or TRBV12-4; D might be TRBD2 (5 bases). This CDR3 has 16 residues. V was shortened by 5 bases and J by 3 bases, with 20 bases between the two germline ends. The CDR3 reads CASSMDLGTSVYEQYF. The CDR3 bases are TGTGCCAGCAGTATGGATCTCGGCACTAGTGTCTACGAGCAGTACTTC.

Regarding this clonotype: An end of the junction differs from the germline gene, which may be a read error. The CDR3 protein is CASSLLGRLGGDTQYF. CDR3 bases: TGTGCCAGCAGCCTCCTAGGGCGGCTTGGGGGAGATACACAGTATTTT. The chain has TRBV6-2 or TRBV6-3 and TRBJ2-3, with D possibly called TRBD1 or TRBD2 (5 bases each). The length of the CDR3 is 16 residues. Germline CDR1 is MNHEY and CDR2 is SVGEGT.

In regard to this clonotype: Being one base from a much bigger clone, this may be a read error. The V gene is TRBV7-9, the J gene TRBJ2-7; tentative D call: TRBD2 (6 bases). Trimming cost V 1 base and J 2 bases, with 12 bases left between them. The CDR3 extends over 15 amino acids. The germline gives CDR1 SEHNR, CDR2 FQNEAQ (reference sequence). The CDR3 DNA reads as TGTGCCAGCAGCTTAGGCCGTAGCGGCACCTACGAGCAGTACTTC. It codes for CASSLGRSGTYEQYF.

Details on this clonotype: The junction and the germline gene differ at one end; a read error may be behind it. The chain carries TRBV11-1 and TRBJ2-7; D is unclear. This CDR3 region has 14 residues. In germline, CDR1 is SGHAT, CDR2 FQDESV (reference sequence). The CDR3 loop is CAGNWSWPLYEQYF. The CDR3 bases are TGTGCCGGCAACTGGTCTTGGCCCCTATACGAACAGTACTTC.

In this sample, this clonotype turned up many times. This clone may be a read error of a much larger clone one base away. The chain combines TRBV11-1 with TRBJ2-7, with D tentatively TRBD1 (8 bases). The CDR3 length is 15 residues. Looked up from germline, CDR1 is SGHAT and CDR2 is FQDESV (reference sequence). Trimming took off 7 bases at V and 3 bases at J, with 19 bases between the two ends. The chain's CDR3 is CASTPGGQASYEQYF. The CDR3, as DNA: TGTGCCAGCACCCCGGGGGGACAGGCGAGCTACGAGCAGTACTTC.

For this clonotype: A read error is likely, as this CDR3 ends without the conserved phenylalanine or tryptophan. The chain recombines TRBV29-1 with TRBJ2-1; D unresolved. CDR3 length: 15 amino acids. Germline lookup yields CDR1 SQVTM and CDR2 ANQGSEA. The CDR3 DNA sequence: TGCTGCGTTGATCTTTCTAGGGCCAATATCAATGAGCAGTTCTTA. Protein sequence: CCVDLSRANINEQFL.

This clonotype was seen at least ten times. The gene calls are TRBV5-5 and TRBJ1-2, with D tentatively TRBD1 (6 bases). CDR1 is SGHKS, CDR2 YYEKEE, per germline (reference sequence). The length of the CDR3 is 16 residues. V lost 4 bases and J lost 1, with 17 bases in between. CDR3 in DNA: TGTGCCAGCAGCCCCTGGGACACCTCGATTAACTATGGCTACACCTTC. As protein: CASSPWDTSINYGYTF.

About this clonotype itself: A read error may produce the germline difference seen at one junction end. The gene calls are TRBV6-2 or TRBV6-3 and TRBJ2-1, with D tentatively TRBD2 (6 bases). Per germline, CDR1 MNHEY and CDR2 SVGEGT. The CDR3 has 15 residues. Here the CDR3 reads CVSSPSATLSGEQLF. CDR3 in DNA: TGTGTCAGCAGTCCTAGCGCTACATTGAGTGGGGAGCAGTTATTC.

This clonotype was counted at least ten times. It may be a read error: a sequence one base away is much more abundant. The CDR3 sequence: CASSPDRGRERPQHF. The CDR3 DNA reads as TGTGCCAGCAGCCCTGACAGGGGGCGCGAACGGCCCCAGCATTTT. This chain joins TRBV11-2 and TRBJ1-5, with TRBD1 matching over 10 bases. The CDR3 sequence is 15 residues long. J lost 9 bases, V lost 5 bases, and 10 bases had no gene match. Germline loops: CDR1 SGHAT, CDR2 FQNNGV.

Of note for this clonotype: The CDR3 does not close with the conserved phenylalanine or tryptophan, likely indicating a read error. The chain carries TRBV28 and TRBJ2-7, with a weak D call TRBD1 (5 bases). This CDR3 comprises 12 residues. The germline gives CDR1 MDHEN, CDR2 SYDVKM. V dropped 9 bases and J dropped 6 bases, with 15 bases sitting between them. CDR3 sequence reads: CARRPLQAEQYS. The CDR3 bases are TGTGCCAGGAGGCCATTACAGGCCGAGCAGTACTCC.

Note on this clonotype: One end of the junction is discordant with germline, which a read error may explain. This chain joins TRBV9 and TRBJ2-1; 8 bases line up with TRBD2. The CDR3 spans 14 residues. The germline V gene has CDR1 SGDLS and CDR2 YYNGEE. The CDR3 protein is CASTPGGVYNEQFF. The CDR3 DNA reads TGTGCTAGCACCCCCGGGGGGGTCTACAATGAGCAGTTCTTC. The full variable domain, with the rest looked up from reference TRBV9 and TRBJ2-1, is DSGVTQTPKHLITATGQRVTLRCSPRSGDLSVYWYQQSLDQGLQFLIQYYNGEERAKGNILERFSAQQFPDLHSELNLSSLELGDSALYFCASTPGGVYNEQFFGPGTRLTVL.

Concerning this clonotype itself: The junction departs from germline at one end; a sequencing error may be responsible. The chain combines TRBV13 with TRBJ2-7; unclear D gene. Germline CDR1 PRHDT, CDR2 FYEKMQ (reference sequence). The CDR3 is 14 amino acids. This chain's CDR3 is CASRLGGRSYEQYF. The CDR3 bases are TGTGCCAGCAGATTAGGTGGTCGGTCCTACGAGCAGTACTTC.

The chain is built from TRBV6-1 and TRBJ2-7; TRBD2 is a possible D gene (5 bases). CDR1 and CDR2 (germline): MNHNS, SASEGT. The CDR3 has 12 residues. Trimming shortened V by 11 bases and J by 2 bases, and 13 bases separated the two germline ends. CDR3 nucleotide sequence: TGTGCCGCTGGGAGATGTCCCTACGAGCAGTACTTC. This translates into CAAGRCPYEQYF.

As concerns this clonotype: At one end the junction does not follow the germline gene, possibly because of a read error. This chain links TRBV4-2 with TRBJ2-2, with no clear D. The CDR3 is made up of 18 amino acids. Per germline, CDR1 LGHNA and CDR2 YNFKEQ. CDR3 region: CAGSQLIPEGSNTGELFF. DNA of the CDR3: TGTGCCGGCAGCCAACTGATACCGGAAGGATCGAACACCGGGGAGCTGTTTTTT.

A single count supports this clonotype. Because the CDR3 is missing its conserved closing phenylalanine or tryptophan, this is likely a read error. The V gene is TRBV11-1, the J gene TRBJ2-1, with D possibly TRBD2 on 5 matching bases. Trimming stripped 6 bases from V and 5 bases from J, with 17 bases between. The germline gives CDR1 SGHAT, CDR2 FQDESV (reference sequence). CDR3 size: 15 residues. In nucleotides, the CDR3 is TGTGCCAGCAGTGACTCTAGCTCATCCCACAATGAGCAGTTCATC. As protein: CASSDSSSSHNEQFI.

The rearrangement uses TRBV20-1 and TRBJ1-6; D may be TRBD1 (6 bases). The CDR3 runs to 15 residues. The V end lost 3 bases, the J end lost 5 bases, and 14 bases lay between the germline ends. Germline values: CDR1 DFQATT, CDR2 SNEGSKA (reference sequence). CDR3 sequence (DNA): TGCAGTGCTAGGTATCTGGACAGCAATAATTCACCCCTCCACTTT. Translation gives CSARYLDSNNSPLHF.

About this clonotype: The junction departs from germline at one end; a sequencing error may be responsible. V is TRBV12-3 or TRBV12-4 and J is TRBJ2-1; 11 positions agree with TRBD2. The CDR3 is 15 amino acids. The DNA for the CDR3 is TGTGCCAGCTGTTTAGCGGGAGGGAGCTACAATGAGCAGTTCTTC. It yields the protein CASCLAGGSYNEQFF.

The chain is built from TRBV19 and TRBJ1-5; D not certain. Trimming left V 5 bases short and J 0 bases short, with 8 bases between. The CDR3 has 14 amino acids. The V gene's germline CDR1 is LNHDA and CDR2 SQIVND (reference sequence). CDR3 nucleotides: TGTGCCAGTAGTTTCAGTTATAGCAATCAGCCCCAGCATTTT. The encoded protein is CASSFSYSNQPQHF. The full variable domain, with the rest looked up from reference TRBV19 and TRBJ1-5, is DGGITQSPKYLFRKEGQNVTLSCEQNLNHDAMYWYRQDPGQGLRLIYYSQIVNDFQKGDIAEGYSVSREKKESFPLTVTSAQKNPTAFYLCASSFSYSNQPQHFGDGTRLSIL.

This clonotype appeared a few times. The junction departs from the called germline gene at one end, perhaps through a read error. The gene calls are TRBV2 and TRBJ2-1; D is tentatively TRBD1 or TRBD2 (5 bases each). CDR1 is SNHLY and CDR2 is FYNNEI in the germline V gene. There are 18 residues in the CDR3. CDR3 sequence reads: CASCEAGLGEITYNEQFF. In nucleotides, the CDR3 is TGCGCCAGCTGTGAAGCAGGTCTGGGGGAGATCACCTACAATGAGCAGTTCTTC.

The V gene is TRBV12-3 or TRBV12-4, the J gene TRBJ1-4; D perhaps matches TRBD1 (5 bases). This CDR3 is built from 13 residues. V lost 10 bases to trimming and J lost 7 bases, with 16 bases between them. Written as DNA, the CDR3 is TGTGCCAACATTTTAGCCGGGACTGAAAAACTGTTTTTT. This sequence encodes CANILAGTEKLFF.

This clonotype was detected ten times or more. V usage is TRBV5-6 and J usage is TRBJ2-2; 14 bases are shared with TRBD2. The CDR3 has 19 residues. The germline CDR1 and CDR2 sequences are SGHDT and YYEEEE. V lost 4 bases, J lost 4 bases, and 12 bases stayed unmatched. CDR3 residues: CASSRTSGLAGAGTGELFF. CDR3 DNA sequence: TGTGCCAGCAGCCGAACTTCGGGACTAGCGGGAGCAGGCACCGGGGAGCTGTTTTTT.

The rearrangement uses TRBV5-1 and TRBJ1-1; 7 bases agree with TRBD1. Unmatched junction bases numbered 13, after V lost 4 bases and J lost 7 bases. This CDR3 is 15 amino acids long. CDR1 SGHRS and CDR2 YFSETQ come from the germline V gene. CDR3 amino acids: CASSTGAGDLIEAFF. CDR3 bases: TGCGCCAGCAGCACAGGGGCGGGGGATCTCATTGAAGCTTTCTTT. Using reference TRBV5-1 and TRBJ1-1 for the parts outside the CDR3, the full variable domain is KAGVTQTPRYLIKTRGQQVTLSCSPISGHRSVSWYQQTPGQGLQFLFEYFSETQRNKGNFPGRFSGRQFSNSRSEMNVSTLELGDSALYLCASSTGAGDLIEAFFGQGTRLTVV.

CDR3 loop: CASSPPTVTPPEYF. The DNA of the CDR3 is TGTGCCAGCAGCCCTCCGACAGTGACCCCCCCGGAGTATTTT. J is TRBJ2-3 and V is TRBV5-5, with D perhaps TRBD1 (5 bases). CDR3 length equals 14 residues. V was clipped by 4 bases and J by 13 bases, with 22 bases between them. The germline V gene encodes CDR1 SGHKS and CDR2 YYEKEE (reference sequence). Full variable domain (rest looked up from reference TRBV5-5 and TRBJ2-3): DAGVTQSPTHLIKTRGQQVTLRCSPISGHKSVSWYQQVLGQGPQFIFQYYEKEERGRGNFPDRFSARQFPNYSSELNVNALLLGDSALYLCASSPPTVTPPEYFGPGTRLTVL.

The chain has TRBV29-1 and TRBJ2-5; D is unclear. V shed 7 bases and J shed 4 bases, with 16 bases lying between them. The V gene's germline CDR1 is SQVTM and CDR2 ANQGSEA. The CDR3 contains 13 residues. Here the CDR3 DNA reads TGCAGCGCTGAGGCAGATCACCCAGAGACCCAGTACTTC. This translates into CSAEADHPETQYF.

In the case of this clonotype: The DNA is omitted, as the CDR3 cannot be located on it reliably, and the CDR3 follows TCRdb's listing. The rearrangement uses TRBV5-1 and TRBJ2-1; no check of the table's D call, TRBD1, against the DNA was made. The germline gives CDR1 SGHRS, CDR2 YFSETQ. The CDR3 has 16 residues if both end residues are counted. The CDR3: CASSPIVATGTKEHFF.